What follows are 21 T cell receptor beta chains derived from one specimen sequenced in a study of T cell responses to AZD1222 COVID-19 vaccine. Repertoires were generated with immunoSEQ multiplex PCR, while TCRdb's copy carries only in-frame clones and drops some. The sample lists approximately 150,000 clones, 85% to 95% occurring once. The sequencing here drew on peripheral blood, taken 28 days after the second AZD1222 dose. Receptor source: an adult who received the AZD1222 COVID-19 vaccine.

The gene calls are TRBV25-1 and TRBJ2-2, with D hard to call. This CDR3 has 15 residues. V was shortened by 3 bases and J by 2 bases, with 10 bases between the two germline ends. CDR1 MGHDK and CDR2 SYGVNS come from the germline V gene. Here the CDR3 DNA reads TGTGCCAGCAGTGACGTACGGATTAACACCGGGGAGCTGTTTTTT. As protein: CASSDVRINTGELFF.

V and J are TRBV5-4 and TRBJ2-1, with D uncertain. This CDR3 region has 11 residues. CDR1 is SGHNT and CDR2 is YYREEE in the germline V gene (reference sequence). V lost 2 bases and J 9 bases, leaving 6 bases between the germline ends. Written as DNA, the CDR3 is TGTGCCAGCAGCTTTAGTTCTGAGCAGTTCTTC. Protein product: CASSFSSEQFF.

J is TRBJ2-5 and V is TRBV12-3 or TRBV12-4; D gene unclear. This CDR3 spans 12 amino acids. V dropped 6 bases and J dropped 4 bases, with 9 bases sitting between them. DNA of the CDR3: TGTGCCAGCAGGCCGGCAGGAGAGACCCAGTACTTC. Translating it yields CASRPAGETQYF.

This chain uses TRBV27 with TRBJ2-5; 10 bases line up with TRBD2. Germline CDR1 and CDR2: MNHEY and SMNVEV (reference sequence). This CDR3 region has 13 residues. The V and J ends lost 8 bases and 9 bases, in that order; junction bases with no gene match: 9. Here the CDR3 reads CASSSGGFWAQYF. In nucleotides, the CDR3 is TGTGCCAGCTCTAGCGGGGGTTTTTGGGCCCAGTACTTC.

On this clone: Since a far larger clone is one base different, this is likely a read error. The chain couples TRBV7-8 to TRBJ1-1; no reliable D call. Germline-derived CDR1 and CDR2 are SGHVS and FQNEAQ. The CDR3 has 13 residues. V was trimmed by 2 bases and J by 1 base, leaving 5 bases between them. CDR3 amino acids: CASSLSENTEAFF. For the CDR3, the DNA is TGTGCCAGCAGCTTATCAGAGAACACTGAAGCTTTCTTT.

V and J are TRBV24-1 and TRBJ1-2; D ambiguous. The CDR3 is 12 residues long. Trimming shortened V by 8 bases and J by 4 bases, and 10 bases separated the two germline ends. Germline V gene lookup returns CDR1 KGHDR and CDR2 SFDVKD. CDR3 in DNA: TGTGCCACCACCGCAGAAGGCTATGGCTACACCTTC. Translating gives CATTAEGYGYTF.

CDR3: CASSLGAGGPTDTQYF. In nucleotides, the CDR3 is TGCGCCAGCAGCTTGGGTGCGGGGGGGCCAACAGATACGCAGTATTTT. The rearrangement joins TRBV5-1 to TRBJ2-3, with TRBD2 matching 9 bases. The J segment lost 3 bases and the V segment lost 0 bases, leaving 5 bases of the junction unmatched. Germline V gives CDR1 SGHRS, CDR2 YFSETQ. The CDR3 runs 16 residues.

The V gene is TRBV5-4, the J gene TRBJ1-1; no definite D call. Germline CDR1 and CDR2: SGHNT and YYREEE (reference sequence). V was shortened by 3 bases and J by 2 bases, with 8 bases between the two germline ends. The CDR3 is made up of 13 amino acids. CDR3 nucleotides: TGTGCCAGCAGCTCATATAGAAACACTGAAGCTTTCTTT. This sequence encodes CASSSYRNTEAFF.

This clone was recorded once. The chain carries TRBV4-1 and TRBJ1-2; D might be TRBD1 (5 bases). Per the germline V gene, CDR1 is MGHRA and CDR2 is YSYEKL. Trimming pared 0 bases from V and 5 bases from J, leaving 13 bases between. The CDR3 has 15 residues. The CDR3 loop is CASSQDDSGLYGYTF. The CDR3 bases are TGCGCCAGCAGCCAAGACGACAGCGGGCTTTATGGCTACACCTTC.

This chain joins TRBV6-6 and TRBJ1-3; D is unresolved. Trimming removed 2 bases at V and 0 bases at J, with 11 bases between. Germline V gene sequence: CDR1 MNHNY, CDR2 SVGAGI (reference sequence). There are 16 residues in the CDR3. CDR3 coding DNA: TGTGCCAGCAGTTACCCCCCCGGAAGCTCTGGAAACACCATATATTTT. This sequence encodes CASSYPPGSSGNTIYF.

This clone was picked up a small number of times. This chain connects TRBV24-1 to TRBJ1-2; TRBD1 might be the D (5 bases). Germline CDR1 is KGHDR and CDR2 is SFDVKD. The CDR3 runs to 12 residues. V shed 5 bases and J shed 2 bases, with 5 bases lying between them. The CDR3 bases are TGTGCCACCAGTGCAGGGAACTATGGCTACACCTTC. Translating it yields CATSAGNYGYTF.

The chain is built from TRBV30 and TRBJ1-5; 8 bases are shared with TRBD1. After removal of 2 bases from V and 5 bases from J, the junction contained 5 bases not matched to a gene. The length of the CDR3 is 14 residues. Germline assignment: CDR1 GTSNPN and CDR2 SVGIG (reference sequence). CDR3 nucleotide sequence: TGTGCCTGGAGTACCGGGACAGGATATCAGCCCCAGCATTTT. Translating gives CAWSTGTGYQPQHF. Full variable domain (rest looked up from reference TRBV30 and TRBJ1-5): SQTIHQWPATLVQPVGSPLSLECTVEGTSNPNLYWYRQAAGRGLQLLFYSVGIGQISSEVPQNLSASRPQDRQFILSSKKLLLSDSGFYLCAWSTGTGYQPQHFGDGTRLSIL.

The chain uses TRBV19 and TRBJ1-2; no definite D call. Germline loops: CDR1 LNHDA, CDR2 SQIVND (reference sequence). V shed 6 bases and J shed 8 bases, with 19 bases lying between them. The CDR3 contains 14 residues. The chain's CDR3 is CASRIGREPTGYTF. In DNA, the CDR3 is TGTGCCAGTAGAATCGGGAGGGAGCCGACGGGCTACACCTTC.

The chain recombines TRBV6-5 with TRBJ1-1, with D possibly being TRBD1 (6 bases). Between the trimmed V and J ends, which lost 7 bases and 4 bases, there was a span of 13 bases. The CDR3 has 13 amino acids. Per the germline V gene, CDR1 is MNHEY and CDR2 is SVGAGI. The CDR3 DNA follows: TGTGCCAGCAAACAGGGAGGGGGCACTGAAGCTTTCTTT. It encodes CASKQGGGTEAFF.

V usage is TRBV3-1 (or the pseudogene TRBV3-2) and J usage is TRBJ1-1; D call uncertain. The V and J ends lost 1 base and 11 bases respectively, with 17 bases between them. This CDR3 is 14 amino acids long. Germline V lookup: CDR1 LGHDT, CDR2 YNNKEL (reference sequence). CDR3 amino acids: CASSQAGKGLPAFF. The CDR3 nucleotides are TGTGCCAGCAGCCAAGCGGGGAAGGGTCTTCCGGCTTTCTTT.

The CDR3 sequence is CASSLVTLSESPLHF. Here the CDR3 DNA reads TGTGCCAGCAGCTTGGTTACTCTTTCGGAGTCACCCCTCCACTTT. This chain links TRBV5-6 with TRBJ1-6; D is unresolved. The CDR3 spans 15 residues. Germline CDR1 is SGHDT and CDR2 is YYEEEE. Trimming shortened V by 0 bases and J by 10 bases, and 14 bases separated the two germline ends.

The rearrangement joins TRBV30 to TRBJ1-3; D gene unclear. The CDR3 consists of 13 residues. CDR1 GTSNPN and CDR2 SVGIG come from the germline V gene (reference sequence). Trimming left V 1 base short and J 0 bases short, with 4 bases between. For the CDR3, the DNA is TGTGCCTGGAGTGCGTACTCTGGAAACACCATATATTTT. This gives the protein CAWSAYSGNTIYF.

The CDR3: CASSPSGKSGNEQFF. CDR3 nucleotides: TGTGCCAGCAGCCCAAGTGGGAAATCGGGCAATGAGCAGTTCTTC. The chain joins TRBV9 to TRBJ2-1; D gene unclear. Germline CDR1 is SGDLS and CDR2 is YYNGEE. Trimming took off 4 bases at V and 6 bases at J, with 17 bases between the two ends. The CDR3 consists of 15 residues.

This chain links TRBV18 with TRBJ1-1, with D possibly being TRBD1 (5 bases). CDR3 length: 15 residues. Germline assignment: CDR1 KGHSH and CDR2 LQKENI. Trimming stripped 0 bases from V and 8 bases from J, with 16 bases between. DNA of the CDR3: TGTGCCAGCTCACCACCGAGAGGGGAGGGTCAGGAAGCTTTCTTT. Translated, it gives CASSPPRGEGQEAFF.

The CDR3 sequence: CASSFQDRENSPLHF. CDR3 DNA: TGTGCCAGCAGCTTCCAGGACAGGGAGAATTCACCCCTCCACTTT. This chain links TRBV5-6 with TRBJ1-6; 8 positions agree with TRBD1. The length of the CDR3 is 15 residues. The germline gives CDR1 SGHDT, CDR2 YYEEEE. Trimming removed 2 bases from V and 7 bases from J; junction bases left unmatched: 5.

This chain uses TRBV27 with TRBJ2-7; 10 bases are shared with TRBD1. Trimming at V came to 6 bases and at J to 5 bases, leaving 7 bases not matched to a gene. In germline, CDR1 is MNHEY, CDR2 SMNVEV (reference sequence). There are 14 residues in the CDR3. CDR3 in DNA: TGTGCCAGCAGAACCGGGACAGGGGTCCACGAGCAGTACTTC. Encoded protein: CASRTGTGVHEQYF.